Below, 24 T cell receptor beta chains from the same sample are listed, as sequenced in a study of identifying expanded T cells in peripheral blood. Produced via immunoSEQ multiplex PCR; TCRdb's table is partial and in-frame only. Here the sample spans some 75,000 clones, about nine tenths being singletons. Material for sequencing was blood. These receptors all stem from a person aged 18 to 70 in good health.

This clone was picked up one time. This chain joins TRBV18 and TRBJ1-2; D not certain. Per germline, CDR1 KGHSH and CDR2 LQKENI. Deletions cut 2 bases from V and 6 bases from J, with 10 bases between. This CDR3 spans 13 amino acids. This CDR3 is CASSPGPRNGYTF. The CDR3 nucleotides read TGTGCCAGCTCACCAGGACCTCGGAATGGCTACACCTTC.

V gene TRBV5-1 combines with J gene TRBJ1-2, with 7 bases that match TRBD1. Losses at the gene ends were 4 bases for V and 5 bases for J; bases not matched to a gene: 8. The CDR3 runs 14 residues. CDR1 and CDR2 from the germline V gene are SGHRS and YFSETQ. CDR3 sequence: CASSLRDSTYGYTF. The DNA for the CDR3 is TGCGCCAGCAGCCTCCGGGACAGCACGTATGGCTACACCTTC.

V gene TRBV11-3 combines with J gene TRBJ2-3; TRBD2 matches at 9 bases. The CDR3 totals 14 residues. The V gene's germline CDR1 is SGHNT and CDR2 YENEEA. V gave up 3 bases and J gave up 3 bases; unmatched junction bases: 1. CDR3 in DNA: TGTGCCAGCAGCTTGGGACTAGCAACAGATACGCAGTATTTT. Its translation: CASSLGLATDTQYF.

J is TRBJ2-3 and V is TRBV7-2; 7 positions agree with TRBD2. The CDR3 is made up of 15 amino acids. Germline trimming cut 2 bases from V and 2 bases from J; bases unmatched to any gene: 4. The germline V gene encodes CDR1 SGHTA and CDR2 FQGNSA. The CDR3 bases are TGTGCCAGCAGCTTAACGCTAGCGGCCACAGATACGCAGTATTTT. The encoded protein is CASSLTLAATDTQYF. The full variable domain, rest sourced from reference TRBV7-2 and TRBJ2-3, is GAGVSQSPSNKVTEKGKDVELRCDPISGHTALYWYRQSLGQGLEFLIYFQGNSAPDKSGLPSDRFSAERTGGSVSTLTIQRTQQEDSAVYLCASSLTLAATDTQYFGPGTRLTVL.

The chain recombines TRBV5-1 with TRBJ1-1, with 9 bases fitting TRBD1. Germline trimming cut 1 base from V and 3 bases from J; bases unmatched to any gene: 7. This CDR3 is 16 amino acids long. Per germline, CDR1 SGHRS and CDR2 YFSETQ. DNA for the CDR3: TGCGCCAGCAGCTTGAAGGACAGGGGACTTTACACTGAAGCTTTCTTT. Residues: CASSLKDRGLYTEAFF.

CDR3 bases: TGTGCCAGCCTTAATGAAAAACTGTTTTTT. This translates into CASLNEKLFF. V gene TRBV27 combines with J gene TRBJ1-4; D unresolved. Germline V gene lookup returns CDR1 MNHEY and CDR2 SMNVEV (reference sequence). This CDR3 comprises 10 residues. V shed 8 bases and J shed 4 bases, with 2 bases lying between them.

This clone was recorded once. V usage is TRBV29-1 and J usage is TRBJ2-7; D is possibly TRBD2 (5 bases). In germline, CDR1 is SQVTM, CDR2 ANQGSEA. The CDR3 extends over 11 amino acids. V was shortened by 6 bases and J by 0 bases, with 6 bases between the two germline ends. The chain's CDR3 is CSVAVSYEQYF. In nucleotides, the CDR3 is TGCAGCGTAGCGGTCTCCTACGAGCAGTACTTC.

The V gene is TRBV10-3, the J gene TRBJ1-1; possible D gene TRBD1, 6 bases. The germline CDR1 and CDR2 sequences are ENHRY and SYGVKD. The CDR3 is made up of 13 amino acids. The V and J ends lost 6 bases and 7 bases respectively, with 15 bases between them. The CDR3 nucleotides are TGTGCCATCAGGCTGGGGGCCTCCCGTGAAGCTTTCTTT. Amino acids: CAIRLGASREAFF.

This chain uses TRBV10-3 with TRBJ1-1; 12 nucleotides match TRBD1. V lost 4 bases to trimming and J lost 6 bases; unmatched junction nucleotides: 9. The germline V gene has CDR1 ENHRY and CDR2 SYGVKD. This CDR3 has 16 residues. CDR3 protein: CAISAGPGQGAPEAFF. The CDR3 DNA follows: TGTGCCATCAGTGCCGGACCGGGACAGGGGGCACCTGAAGCTTTCTTT.

This clone was observed once. The gene calls are TRBV7-8 and TRBJ2-2; TRBD1 might be the D (8 bases). Germline-derived CDR1 and CDR2 are SGHVS and FQNEAQ. The CDR3 runs to 16 residues. Trimming shortened V by 5 bases and J by 5 bases, and 18 bases separated the two germline ends. This CDR3 reads CASSPRQGRGTGELFF. The CDR3 DNA reads TGTGCCAGCAGCCCCCGACAGGGGAGGGGAACCGGGGAGCTGTTTTTT.

The chain has TRBV11-2 and TRBJ2-1; possible D gene TRBD2, 5 bases. The CDR3 consists of 14 residues. V was trimmed by 3 bases and J by 5 bases, leaving 11 bases between them. Germline-derived CDR1 and CDR2 are SGHAT and FQNNGV. The CDR3 is CASSFLAGDNEQFF. CDR3 coding DNA: TGTGCCAGCAGCTTTTTGGCGGGTGACAATGAGCAGTTCTTC.

The rearrangement uses TRBV12-5 and TRBJ2-7; possibly TRBD2 for D (6 bases). There are 18 residues in the CDR3. Germline-derived CDR1 and CDR2 are LGHNT and FRNRAP. With 3 bases removed from V and 3 bases from J, the gap between germline ends came to 24 bases. The CDR3 spells CASGFWTDLRGRNYEQYF. The CDR3 bases are TGTGCTAGTGGTTTCTGGACCGACCTTCGGGGGAGAAACTACGAGCAGTACTTC.

This rearrangement joins TRBV27 to TRBJ2-1; D call uncertain. CDR1 is MNHEY and CDR2 is SMNVEV in the germline V gene (reference sequence). V was clipped by 6 bases and J by 4 bases, with 19 bases between them. The CDR3 covers 16 residues. The CDR3 sequence: CASRIGLSVLYNEQFF. Here the CDR3 DNA reads TGTGCCAGCAGAATCGGATTGAGTGTCCTTTACAATGAGCAGTTCTTC.

The chain joins TRBV10-3 to TRBJ2-3; possible D gene TRBD2, 5 bases. V was pared by 3 bases and J by 4 bases, with 11 bases between. The V gene's germline CDR1 is ENHRY and CDR2 SYGVKD. This CDR3 has 14 amino acids. CDR3: CAISDGLAADTQYF. CDR3 sequence (DNA): TGTGCCATCAGTGATGGTCTAGCTGCAGATACGCAGTATTTT.

The chain links TRBV5-1 to TRBJ2-7, with TRBD1 matching over 8 bases. Germline CDR1 is SGHRS and CDR2 is YFSETQ. The CDR3 is 14 residues long. The V segment lost 4 bases and the J segment 5 bases; nucleotides outside the gene matches: 8. CDR3 amino acids: CASSLLDRVDEQYF. The CDR3 region has the DNA TGCGCCAGCAGCCTGCTGGACAGGGTCGACGAGCAGTACTTC.

CDR3 in amino acids: CASSWGATNTGELFF. As DNA, the CDR3 is TGTGCCAGCAGCTGGGGGGCAACGAACACCGGGGAGCTGTTTTTT. The rearrangement uses TRBV14 and TRBJ2-2, with D perhaps being TRBD1 or TRBD2 (6 bases each). Between the trimmed V and J ends, which lost 5 bases and 0 bases, there was a span of 10 bases. The CDR3 totals 15 residues. The germline V gene has CDR1 SGHDN and CDR2 FVKESK.

V gene TRBV9 combines with J gene TRBJ2-1; TRBD2 is a possible D gene (5 bases). CDR1 and CDR2 from the germline V gene are SGDLS and YYNGEE. The CDR3 spans 15 residues. Trimming shortened V by 4 bases and J by 6 bases, and 17 bases separated the two germline ends. The chain's CDR3 is CASSHGWTEGNEQFF. CDR3 DNA: TGTGCCAGCAGCCACGGATGGACCGAGGGCAATGAGCAGTTCTTC.

The chain employs TRBV4-2 and TRBJ2-4, with 7 bases lining up with TRBD2. CDR1 is LGHNA, CDR2 YNFKEQ, per germline. V lost 1 base to trimming and J lost 9 bases; unmatched junction nucleotides: 9. This CDR3 region has 15 residues. The CDR3 protein is CASSQVGGDLTIQYF. The CDR3 DNA follows: TGTGCCAGCAGCCAAGTGGGGGGGGACCTGACCATTCAGTACTTC.

V and J are TRBV7-6 and TRBJ2-1; possible D gene TRBD1, 6 bases. This CDR3 spans 13 amino acids. CDR1 and CDR2 from the germline V gene are SGHVS and FNYEAQ. V lost 7 bases and J lost 10, with 17 bases in between. CDR3 loop: CASTSLRGTEQFF. CDR3 bases: TGTGCCAGCACCTCTCTAAGGGGGACCGAGCAGTTCTTC.

This clone came up a few times. The chain is built from TRBV11-3 and TRBJ2-1, with 13 bases identical to TRBD2. This CDR3 comprises 14 residues. V was clipped by 5 bases and J by 9 bases; unmatched bases: 4. CDR1 is SGHNT and CDR2 is YENEEA in the germline V gene. The CDR3 spells CASSRLAGGSEQFF. The CDR3 region has the DNA TGTGCCAGCAGCCGACTAGCGGGGGGCAGTGAGCAGTTCTTC.

This chain joins TRBV5-1 and TRBJ2-5; 7 bases are a match to TRBD2. The V and J ends lost 2 bases and 0 bases, in that order; junction bases with no gene match: 7. Germline assignment: CDR1 SGHRS and CDR2 YFSETQ. There are 16 residues in the CDR3. The CDR3 DNA reads TGCGCCAGCAGCTTTATTTCGGGGGGTTACCAAGAGACCCAGTACTTC. Translation: CASSFISGGYQETQYF.

The V call is TRBV18, the J call TRBJ2-1, with 13 bases fitting TRBD2. V lost 9 bases to trimming and J lost 6 bases; unmatched junction nucleotides: 8. The CDR3 loop spans 15 amino acids. Germline assignment: CDR1 KGHSH and CDR2 LQKENI. CDR3: CASLDGTSGANEQFF. The DNA for the CDR3 is TGTGCCAGTCTGGACGGGACTAGCGGGGCCAATGAGCAGTTCTTC.

This chain joins TRBV29-1 and TRBJ1-2; no clear D gene. The germline V gene encodes CDR1 SQVTM and CDR2 ANQGSEA. The CDR3 spans 13 residues. Trimming left V 4 bases short and J 6 bases short, with 15 bases between. CDR3 bases: TGCAGCGTTGGAGAGAGGAAGGGAGATGGCTACACCTTC. Residues: CSVGERKGDGYTF.

This chain links TRBV30 with TRBJ1-1; D uncertain. This CDR3 region has 14 residues. With 5 bases removed from V and 0 bases from J, the gap between germline ends came to 13 bases. The germline CDR1 and CDR2 sequences are GTSNPN and SVGIG (reference sequence). The DNA of the CDR3 is TGTGCCTGGTTTCAGGCCCCTATGAACACTGAAGCTTTCTTT. This codes for CAWFQAPMNTEAFF. The entire variable domain, with the rest obtained from reference TRBV30 and TRBJ1-1, is as follows: SQTIHQWPATLVQPVGSPLSLECTVEGTSNPNLYWYRQAAGRGLQLLFYSVGIGQISSEVPQNLSASRPQDRQFILSSKKLLLSDSGFYLCAWFQAPMNTEAFFGQGTRLTVV.